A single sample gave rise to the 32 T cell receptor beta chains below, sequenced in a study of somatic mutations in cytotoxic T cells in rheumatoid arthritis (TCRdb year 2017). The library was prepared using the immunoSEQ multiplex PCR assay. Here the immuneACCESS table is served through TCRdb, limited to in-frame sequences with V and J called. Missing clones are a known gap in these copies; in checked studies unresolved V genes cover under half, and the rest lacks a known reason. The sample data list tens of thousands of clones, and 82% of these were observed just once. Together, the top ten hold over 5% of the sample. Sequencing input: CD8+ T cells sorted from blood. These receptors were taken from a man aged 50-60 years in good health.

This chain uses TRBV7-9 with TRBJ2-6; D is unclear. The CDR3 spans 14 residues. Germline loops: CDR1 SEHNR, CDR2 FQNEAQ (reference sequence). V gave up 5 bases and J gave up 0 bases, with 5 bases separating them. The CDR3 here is CASSLYSGANVLTF. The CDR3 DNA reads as TGTGCCAGCAGCCTCTACTCTGGGGCCAACGTCCTGACTTTC. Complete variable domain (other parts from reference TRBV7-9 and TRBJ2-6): DTGVSQNPRHKITKRGQNVTFRCDPISEHNRLYWYRQTLGQGPEFLTYFQNEAQLEKSRLLSDRFSAERPKGSFSTLEIQRTEQGDSAMYLCASSLYSGANVLTFGAGSRLTVL.

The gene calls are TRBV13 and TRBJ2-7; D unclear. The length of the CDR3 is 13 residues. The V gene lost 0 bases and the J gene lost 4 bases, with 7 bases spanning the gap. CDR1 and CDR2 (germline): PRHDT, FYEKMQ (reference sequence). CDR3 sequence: CASSLGLVYEQYF. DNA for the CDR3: TGTGCCAGCAGCTTAGGCCTTGTTTACGAGCAGTACTTC.

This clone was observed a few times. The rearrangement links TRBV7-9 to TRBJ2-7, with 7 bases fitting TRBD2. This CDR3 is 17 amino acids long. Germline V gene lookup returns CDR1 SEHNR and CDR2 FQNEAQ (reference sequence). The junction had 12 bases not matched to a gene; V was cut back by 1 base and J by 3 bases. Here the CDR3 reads CASSLDAVASGRYEQYF. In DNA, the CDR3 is TGTGCCAGCAGCTTAGATGCTGTGGCTAGCGGACGCTACGAGCAGTACTTC.

CDR3 coding DNA: TGTGCCATCAGCCCAGGGAAGTGGGACACTGAAGCTTTCTTT. Translation: CAISPGKWDTEAFF. The chain combines TRBV10-3 with TRBJ1-1; D is perhaps TRBD1 (5 bases). The CDR3 consists of 14 residues. CDR1 is ENHRY and CDR2 is SYGVKD in the germline V gene. V lost 6 bases to trimming and J lost 3 bases, with 14 bases between them.

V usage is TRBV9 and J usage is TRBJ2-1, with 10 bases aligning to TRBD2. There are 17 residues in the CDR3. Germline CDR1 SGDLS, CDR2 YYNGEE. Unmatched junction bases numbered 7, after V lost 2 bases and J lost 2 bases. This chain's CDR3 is CASSVGVAGGAYNEQFF. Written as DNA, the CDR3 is TGTGCCAGCAGCGTGGGGGTAGCGGGGGGCGCCTACAATGAGCAGTTCTTC.

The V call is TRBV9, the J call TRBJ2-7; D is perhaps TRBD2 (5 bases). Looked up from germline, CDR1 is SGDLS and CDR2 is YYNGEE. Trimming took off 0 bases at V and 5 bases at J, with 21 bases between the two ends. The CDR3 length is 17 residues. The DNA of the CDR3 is TGTGCCAGCAGCGTAGGGGGAACCCTACCTCCTAGCCACGAGCAGTACTTC. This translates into CASSVGGTLPPSHEQYF.

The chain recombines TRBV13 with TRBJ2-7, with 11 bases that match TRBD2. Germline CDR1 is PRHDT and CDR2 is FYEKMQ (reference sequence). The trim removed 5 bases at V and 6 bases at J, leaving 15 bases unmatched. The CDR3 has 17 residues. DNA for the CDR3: TGTGCCAGCAGCCAATCCCCCCTACTAGCGGGAGACGGCGAGCAGTACTTC. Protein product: CASSQSPLLAGDGEQYF.

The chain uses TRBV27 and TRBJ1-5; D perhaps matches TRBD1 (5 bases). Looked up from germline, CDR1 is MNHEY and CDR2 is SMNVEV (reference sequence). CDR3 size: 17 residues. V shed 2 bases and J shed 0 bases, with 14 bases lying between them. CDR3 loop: CASSLVSAQGSNQPQHF. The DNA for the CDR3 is TGTGCCAGCAGTTTAGTAAGTGCCCAGGGTAGCAATCAGCCCCAGCATTTT.

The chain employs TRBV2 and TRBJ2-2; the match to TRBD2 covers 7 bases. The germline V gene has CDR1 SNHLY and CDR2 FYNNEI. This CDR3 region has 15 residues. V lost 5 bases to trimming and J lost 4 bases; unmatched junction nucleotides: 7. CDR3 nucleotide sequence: TGTGCCAGCAGTAGCGGGACTGATGGCACCGGGGAGCTGTTTTTT. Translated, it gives CASSSGTDGTGELFF.

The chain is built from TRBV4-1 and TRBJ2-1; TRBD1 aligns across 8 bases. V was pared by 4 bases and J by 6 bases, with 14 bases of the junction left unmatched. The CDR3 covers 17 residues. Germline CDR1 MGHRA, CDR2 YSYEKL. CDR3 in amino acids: CASSPEPGQVNFNEQFF. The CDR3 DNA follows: TGCGCCAGCAGCCCCGAGCCGGGACAGGTTAACTTCAATGAGCAGTTCTTC.

The CDR3 bases are TGTGCCCACGCAGCGGGGGATCCTAACTATGGCTACACCTTC. It encodes CAHAAGDPNYGYTF. This chain links TRBV6-6 with TRBJ1-2; possible D gene TRBD1, 5 bases. This CDR3 region has 14 residues. The germline V gene has CDR1 MNHNY and CDR2 SVGAGI (reference sequence). Between the trimmed V and J ends, which lost 11 bases and 0 bases, there was a span of 16 bases.

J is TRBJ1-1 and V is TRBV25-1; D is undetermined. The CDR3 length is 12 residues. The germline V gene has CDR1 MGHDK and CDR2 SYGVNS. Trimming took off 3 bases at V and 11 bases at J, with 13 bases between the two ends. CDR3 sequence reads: CASSEVRGKAFF. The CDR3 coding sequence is TGTGCCAGCAGTGAGGTCCGGGGTAAGGCTTTCTTT.

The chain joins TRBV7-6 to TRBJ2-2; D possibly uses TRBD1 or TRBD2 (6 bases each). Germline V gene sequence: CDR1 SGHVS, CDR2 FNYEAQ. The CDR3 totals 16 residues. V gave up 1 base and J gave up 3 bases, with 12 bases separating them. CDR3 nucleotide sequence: TGTGCCAGCAGCTTAGAGGCAGGGGAGGACACCGGGGAGCTGTTTTTT. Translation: CASSLEAGEDTGELFF.

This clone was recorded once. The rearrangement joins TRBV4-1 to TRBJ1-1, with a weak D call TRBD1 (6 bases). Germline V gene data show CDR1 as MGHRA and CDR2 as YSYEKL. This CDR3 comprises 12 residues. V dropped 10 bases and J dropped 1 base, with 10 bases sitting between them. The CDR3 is CATQGGNTEAFF. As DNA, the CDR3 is TGCGCCACCCAAGGGGGGAACACTGAAGCTTTCTTT.

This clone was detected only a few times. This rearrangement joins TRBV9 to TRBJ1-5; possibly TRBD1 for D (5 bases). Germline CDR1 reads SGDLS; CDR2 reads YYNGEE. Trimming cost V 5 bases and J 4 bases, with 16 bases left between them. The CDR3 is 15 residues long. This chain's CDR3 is CASSLGGGTNQPQHF. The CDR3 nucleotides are TGTGCCAGCAGTCTGGGGGGAGGAACAAATCAGCCCCAGCATTTT.

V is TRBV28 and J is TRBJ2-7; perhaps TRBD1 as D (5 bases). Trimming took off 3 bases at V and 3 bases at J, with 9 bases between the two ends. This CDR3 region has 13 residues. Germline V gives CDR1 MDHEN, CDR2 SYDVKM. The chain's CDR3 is CASSFVDNYEQYF. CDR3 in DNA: TGTGCCAGCAGTTTTGTGGACAACTACGAGCAGTACTTC.

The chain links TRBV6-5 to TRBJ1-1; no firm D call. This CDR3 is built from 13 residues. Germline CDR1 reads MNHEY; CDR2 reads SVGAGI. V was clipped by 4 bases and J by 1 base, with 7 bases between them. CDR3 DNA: TGTGCCAGCAGTTGGCGGGGGAACACTGAAGCTTTCTTT. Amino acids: CASSWRGNTEAFF.

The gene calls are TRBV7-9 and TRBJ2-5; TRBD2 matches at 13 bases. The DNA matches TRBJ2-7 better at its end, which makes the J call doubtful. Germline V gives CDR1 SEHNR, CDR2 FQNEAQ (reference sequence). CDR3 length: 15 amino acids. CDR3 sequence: CASSSGLAGAYEQYF. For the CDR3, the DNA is TGTGCCAGCAGCTCAGGACTAGCGGGAGCATACGAGCAGTACTTC.

Here the CDR3 reads CASSLSDLTEAFF. CDR3 DNA sequence: TGTGCCAGCAGTTTATCGGACCTAACTGAAGCTTTCTTT. The chain has TRBV27 and TRBJ1-1; the D is unclear. Germline V gene lookup returns CDR1 MNHEY and CDR2 SMNVEV (reference sequence). Trimming took 0 bases from V and 5 from J, leaving 7 bases between them. This CDR3 has 13 residues.

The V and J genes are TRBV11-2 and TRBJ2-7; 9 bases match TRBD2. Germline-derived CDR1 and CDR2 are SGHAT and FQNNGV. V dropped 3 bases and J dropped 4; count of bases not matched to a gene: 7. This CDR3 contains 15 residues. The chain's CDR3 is CASSLNAAGGYEQYF. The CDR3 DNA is TGTGCCAGCAGCTTGAATGCGGCGGGGGGGTACGAGCAGTACTTC.

The CDR3 DNA reads TGTGCCAGCAGCTTCGACAGGGGGGCCTGGAGGGACCAGCATTTT. Translated: CASSFDRGAWRDQHF. The chain combines TRBV28 with TRBJ1-5, with TRBD1 matching 9 bases. The CDR3 runs to 15 residues. V dropped 6 bases and J dropped 12; count of bases not matched to a gene: 15. Germline CDR1 and CDR2: MDHEN and SYDVKM.

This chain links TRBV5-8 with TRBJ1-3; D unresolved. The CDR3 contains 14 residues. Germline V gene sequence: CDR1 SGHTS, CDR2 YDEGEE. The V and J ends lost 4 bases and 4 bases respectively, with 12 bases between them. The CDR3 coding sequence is TGTGCCAGCAGCACCTCGTGGGCGGGAAACACCATATATTTT. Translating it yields CASSTSWAGNTIYF.

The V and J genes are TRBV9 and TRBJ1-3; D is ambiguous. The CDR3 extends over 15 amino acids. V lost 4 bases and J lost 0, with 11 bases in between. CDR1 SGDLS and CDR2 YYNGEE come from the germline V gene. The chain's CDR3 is CASSPTDLSGNTIYF. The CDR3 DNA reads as TGTGCCAGCAGCCCGACGGACCTCTCTGGAAACACCATATATTTT.

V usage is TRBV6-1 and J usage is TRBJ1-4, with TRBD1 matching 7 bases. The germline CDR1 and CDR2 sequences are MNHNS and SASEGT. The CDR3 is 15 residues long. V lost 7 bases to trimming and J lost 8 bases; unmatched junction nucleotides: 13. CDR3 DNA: TGTGCCAGCATAGGGGTAGGGGGCGCGGGGGAAAAACTGTTTTTT. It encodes CASIGVGGAGEKLFF.

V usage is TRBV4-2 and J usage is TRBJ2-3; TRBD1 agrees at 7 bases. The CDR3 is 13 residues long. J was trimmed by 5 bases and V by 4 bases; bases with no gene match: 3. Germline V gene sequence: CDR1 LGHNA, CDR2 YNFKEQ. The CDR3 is CASSPYRGDTQYF. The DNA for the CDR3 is TGTGCCAGCAGCCCCTACAGGGGAGATACGCAGTATTTT.

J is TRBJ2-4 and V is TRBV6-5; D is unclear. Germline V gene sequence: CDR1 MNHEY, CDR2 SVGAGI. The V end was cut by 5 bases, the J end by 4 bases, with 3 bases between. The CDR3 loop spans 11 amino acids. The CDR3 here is CASSKKNIQYF. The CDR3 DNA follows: TGTGCCAGCAGTAAAAAAAACATTCAGTACTTC.

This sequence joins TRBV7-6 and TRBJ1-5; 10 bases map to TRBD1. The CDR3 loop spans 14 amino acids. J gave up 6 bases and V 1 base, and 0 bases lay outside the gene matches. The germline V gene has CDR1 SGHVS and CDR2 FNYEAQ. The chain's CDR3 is CASSLGDRGQPQHF. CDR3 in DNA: TGTGCCAGCAGCTTAGGGGACAGGGGTCAGCCCCAGCATTTT.

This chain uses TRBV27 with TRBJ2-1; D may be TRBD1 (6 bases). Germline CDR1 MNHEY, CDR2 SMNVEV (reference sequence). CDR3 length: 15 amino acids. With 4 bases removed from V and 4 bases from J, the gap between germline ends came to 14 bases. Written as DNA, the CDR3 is TGTGCCAGCAGTTCCCCAGGGGACGGGTACAATGAGCAGTTCTTC. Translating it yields CASSSPGDGYNEQFF.

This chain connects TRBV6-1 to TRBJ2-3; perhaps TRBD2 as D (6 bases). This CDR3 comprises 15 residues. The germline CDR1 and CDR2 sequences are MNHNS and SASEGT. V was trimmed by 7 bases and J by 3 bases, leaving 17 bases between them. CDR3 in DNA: TGTGCCAGCATAACGGGAGCGGAGGGGACAGATACGCAGTATTTT. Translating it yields CASITGAEGTDTQYF.

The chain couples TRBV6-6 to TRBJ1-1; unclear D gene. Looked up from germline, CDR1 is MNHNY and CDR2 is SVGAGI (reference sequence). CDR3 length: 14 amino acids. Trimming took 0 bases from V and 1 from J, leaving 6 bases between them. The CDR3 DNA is TGTGCCAGCAGTTACTCCGGAGCGAACACTGAAGCTTTCTTT. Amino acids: CASSYSGANTEAFF.

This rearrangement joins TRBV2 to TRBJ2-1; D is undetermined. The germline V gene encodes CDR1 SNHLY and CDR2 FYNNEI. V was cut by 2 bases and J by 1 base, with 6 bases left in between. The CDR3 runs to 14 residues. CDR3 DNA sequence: TGTGCCAGCAGTGAAACGGAATCCTACAATGAGCAGTTCTTC. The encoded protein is CASSETESYNEQFF.

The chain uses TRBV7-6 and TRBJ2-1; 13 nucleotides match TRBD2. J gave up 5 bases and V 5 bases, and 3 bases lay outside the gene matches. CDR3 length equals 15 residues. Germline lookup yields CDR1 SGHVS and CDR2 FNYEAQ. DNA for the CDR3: TGTGCCAGCAGCCAACTAGCGGGAGGGGACAATGAGCAGTTCTTC. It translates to CASSQLAGGDNEQFF.